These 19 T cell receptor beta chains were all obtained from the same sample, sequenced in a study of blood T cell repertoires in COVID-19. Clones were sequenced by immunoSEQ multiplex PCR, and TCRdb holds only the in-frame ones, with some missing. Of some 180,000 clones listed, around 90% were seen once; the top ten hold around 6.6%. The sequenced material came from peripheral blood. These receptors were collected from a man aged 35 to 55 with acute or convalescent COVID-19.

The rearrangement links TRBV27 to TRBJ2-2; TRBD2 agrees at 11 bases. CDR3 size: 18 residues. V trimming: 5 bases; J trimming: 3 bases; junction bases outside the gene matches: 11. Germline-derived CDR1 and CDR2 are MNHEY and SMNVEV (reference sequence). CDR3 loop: CASSPLLSGGAHTGELFF. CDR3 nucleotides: TGTGCCAGCAGTCCCCTCCTTAGCGGGGGGGCCCACACCGGGGAGCTGTTTTTT.

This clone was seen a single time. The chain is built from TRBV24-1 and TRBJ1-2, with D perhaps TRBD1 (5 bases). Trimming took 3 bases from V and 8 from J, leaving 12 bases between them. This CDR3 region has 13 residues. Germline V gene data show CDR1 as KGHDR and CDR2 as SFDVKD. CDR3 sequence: CATSDTHRWGYTF. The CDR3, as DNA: TGTGCCACCAGTGATACCCACAGGTGGGGCTACACCTTC.

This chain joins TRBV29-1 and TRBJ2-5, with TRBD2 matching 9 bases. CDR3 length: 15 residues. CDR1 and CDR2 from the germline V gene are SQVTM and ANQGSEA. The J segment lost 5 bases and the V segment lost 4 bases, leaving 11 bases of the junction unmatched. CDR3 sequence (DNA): TGCAGCGTTGCCGTTGGCGGGGGGGCCGGGGAGACCCAGTACTTC. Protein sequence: CSVAVGGGAGETQYF.

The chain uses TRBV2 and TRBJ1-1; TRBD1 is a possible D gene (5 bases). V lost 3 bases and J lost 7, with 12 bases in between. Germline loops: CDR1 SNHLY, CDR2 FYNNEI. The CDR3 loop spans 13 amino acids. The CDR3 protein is CASSDSVGGEAFF. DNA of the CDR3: TGTGCCAGCAGTGATTCGGTGGGGGGTGAAGCTTTCTTT.

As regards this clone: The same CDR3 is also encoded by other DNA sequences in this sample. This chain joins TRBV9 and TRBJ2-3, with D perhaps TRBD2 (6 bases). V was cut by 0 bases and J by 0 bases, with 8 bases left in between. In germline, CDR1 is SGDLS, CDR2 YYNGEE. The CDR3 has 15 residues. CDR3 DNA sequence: TGTGCCAGCAGCGTAGTGGGGGGAAGCACAGATACGCAGTATTTT. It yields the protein CASSVVGGSTDTQYF.

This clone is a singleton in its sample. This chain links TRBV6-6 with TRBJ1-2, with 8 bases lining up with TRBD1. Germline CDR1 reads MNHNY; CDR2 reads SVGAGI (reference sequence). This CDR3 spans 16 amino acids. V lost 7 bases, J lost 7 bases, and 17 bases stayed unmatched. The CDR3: CASTSGRGRGRGGYTF. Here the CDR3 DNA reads TGTGCCAGCACCTCCGGGCGGGGCAGGGGGCGAGGTGGCTACACCTTC.

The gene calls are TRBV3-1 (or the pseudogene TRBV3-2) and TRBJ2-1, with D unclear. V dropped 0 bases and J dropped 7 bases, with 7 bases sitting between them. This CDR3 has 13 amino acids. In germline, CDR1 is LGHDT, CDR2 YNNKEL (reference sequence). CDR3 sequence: CASSQDNENEQFF. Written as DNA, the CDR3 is TGTGCCAGCAGCCAAGATAATGAGAATGAGCAGTTCTTC.

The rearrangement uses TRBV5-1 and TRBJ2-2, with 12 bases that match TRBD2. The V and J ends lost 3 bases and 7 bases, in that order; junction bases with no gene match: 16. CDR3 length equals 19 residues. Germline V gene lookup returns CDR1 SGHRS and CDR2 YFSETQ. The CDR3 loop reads CASSSDPASKTSGGGELFF. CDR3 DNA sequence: TGCGCCAGCAGCTCGGACCCCGCTAGTAAGACTAGCGGGGGCGGGGAGCTGTTTTTT. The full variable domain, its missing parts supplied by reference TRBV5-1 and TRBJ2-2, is KAGVTQTPRYLIKTRGQQVTLSCSPISGHRSVSWYQQTPGQGLQFLFEYFSETQRNKGNFPGRFSGRQFSNSRSEMNVSTLELGDSALYLCASSSDPASKTSGGGELFFGEGSRLTVL.

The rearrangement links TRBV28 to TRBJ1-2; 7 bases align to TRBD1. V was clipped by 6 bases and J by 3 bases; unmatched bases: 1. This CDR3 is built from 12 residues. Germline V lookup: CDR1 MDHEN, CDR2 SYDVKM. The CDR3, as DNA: TGTGCCAGCAGCACAGGGGACTATGGCTACACCTTC. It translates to CASSTGDYGYTF.

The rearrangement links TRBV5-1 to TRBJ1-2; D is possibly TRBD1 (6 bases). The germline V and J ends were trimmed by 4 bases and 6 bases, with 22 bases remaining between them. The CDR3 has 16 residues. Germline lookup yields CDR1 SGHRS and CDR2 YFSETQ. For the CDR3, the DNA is TGCGCCAGCAGCCGCGAGTTGGGGCGGGGGCCAGATGGCTACACCTTC. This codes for CASSRELGRGPDGYTF.

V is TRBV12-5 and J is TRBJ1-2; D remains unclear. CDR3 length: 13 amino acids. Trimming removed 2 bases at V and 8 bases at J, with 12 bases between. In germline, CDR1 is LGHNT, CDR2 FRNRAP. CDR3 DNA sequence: TGTGCTAGTGGTTTGCTCACGGGAGGGGGCTACACCTTC. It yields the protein CASGLLTGGGYTF.

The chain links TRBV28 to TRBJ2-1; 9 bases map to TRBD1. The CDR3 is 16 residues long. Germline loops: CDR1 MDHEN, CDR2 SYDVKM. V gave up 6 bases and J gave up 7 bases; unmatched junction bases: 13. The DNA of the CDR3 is TGTGCCAGCAGGTATCGCCGGGACAGGGCTCTAAATGAGCAGTTCTTC. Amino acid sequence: CASRYRRDRALNEQFF.

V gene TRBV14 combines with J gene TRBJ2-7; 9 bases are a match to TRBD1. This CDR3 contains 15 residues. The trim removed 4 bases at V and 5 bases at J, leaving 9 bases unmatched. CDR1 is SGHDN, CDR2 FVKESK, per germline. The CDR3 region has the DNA TGTGCCAGCAGCCCAGCCGGGACAGGGTATCACGAGCAGTACTTC. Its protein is CASSPAGTGYHEQYF.

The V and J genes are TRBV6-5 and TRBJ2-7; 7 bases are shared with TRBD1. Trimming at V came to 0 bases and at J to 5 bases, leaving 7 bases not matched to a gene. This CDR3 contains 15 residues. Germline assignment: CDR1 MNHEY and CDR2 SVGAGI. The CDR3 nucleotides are TGTGCCAGCAGTTACTCGCCAGGGGGAAGTCACGAGCAGTACTTC. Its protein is CASSYSPGGSHEQYF.

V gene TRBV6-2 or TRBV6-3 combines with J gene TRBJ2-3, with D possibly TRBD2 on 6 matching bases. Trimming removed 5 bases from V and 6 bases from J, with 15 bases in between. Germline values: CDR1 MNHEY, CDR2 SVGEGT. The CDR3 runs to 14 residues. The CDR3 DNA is TGTGCCAGCAGTGCGTCCGGGACTCCTGATACGCAGTATTTT. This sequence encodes CASSASGTPDTQYF.

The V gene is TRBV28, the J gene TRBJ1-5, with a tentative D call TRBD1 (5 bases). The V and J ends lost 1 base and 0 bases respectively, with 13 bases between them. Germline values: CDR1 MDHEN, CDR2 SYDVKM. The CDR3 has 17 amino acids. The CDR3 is CASSLFQGTYSNQPQHF. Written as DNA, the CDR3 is TGTGCCAGCAGTTTATTCCAGGGTACGTATAGCAATCAGCCCCAGCATTTT. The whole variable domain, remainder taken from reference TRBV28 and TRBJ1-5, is DVKVTQSSRYLVKRTGEKVFLECVQDMDHENMFWYRQDPGLGLRLIYFSYDVKMKEKGDIPEGYSVSREKKERFSLILESASTNQTSMYLCASSLFQGTYSNQPQHFGDGTRLSIL.

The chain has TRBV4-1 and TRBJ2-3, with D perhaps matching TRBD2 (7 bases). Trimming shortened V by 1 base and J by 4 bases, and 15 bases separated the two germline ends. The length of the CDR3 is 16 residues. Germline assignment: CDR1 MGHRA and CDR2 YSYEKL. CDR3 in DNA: TGCGCCAGCAGCCAAGTAGAGGGGGGGCGGGCAGATACGCAGTATTTT. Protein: CASSQVEGGRADTQYF.

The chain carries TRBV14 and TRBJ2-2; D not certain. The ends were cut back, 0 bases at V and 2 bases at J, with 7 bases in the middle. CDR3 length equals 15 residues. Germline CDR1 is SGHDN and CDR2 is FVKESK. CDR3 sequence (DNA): TGTGCCAGCAGCCAAGATGGCAGAAACACCGGGGAGCTGTTTTTT. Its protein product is CASSQDGRNTGELFF.

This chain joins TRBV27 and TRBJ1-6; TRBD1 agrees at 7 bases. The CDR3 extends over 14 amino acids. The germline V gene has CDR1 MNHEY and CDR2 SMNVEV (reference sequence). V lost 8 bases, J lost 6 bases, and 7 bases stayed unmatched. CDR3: CASRSNRGNSPLHF. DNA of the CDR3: TGTGCCAGCCGATCGAACAGGGGTAATTCACCCCTCCACTTT.